Each of the 19 T cell receptor beta chains below was sequenced from the same sample in a study of T cell repertoires in cytomegalovirus infection. Their cognate antigens are unknown. TCRdb fed the reads into MiXCR, producing one record per CDR3 protein. The table records about 500,000 distinct CDR3 sequences, roughly 34% of them present only once. This specimen was cultured PBMCs, taken from culture after CMV antigen stimulation. These receptors all come from a human donor in good health (CMV status not recorded). Some clones in this sample may be carry-over from other donors' samples.

This clonotype was seen only a few times. The rearrangement joins TRBV7-2 to TRBJ2-5, with D uncertain. The ends were cut back, 1 base at V and 5 bases at J, with 17 bases in the middle. The CDR3 runs to 16 residues. CDR1 and CDR2 from the germline V gene are SGHTA and FQGNSA. The chain's CDR3 is CASSLGWGTVRETQYF. CDR3 nucleotides: TGTGCCAGCAGCTTAGGGTGGGGAACGGTTCGGGAGACCCAGTACTTC.

Many counts were recorded for this clonotype. The rearrangement links TRBV7-2 to TRBJ1-6; D call uncertain. With 1 base removed from V and 12 bases from J, the gap between germline ends came to 10 bases. This CDR3 contains 13 residues. Germline lookup yields CDR1 SGHTA and CDR2 FQGNSA. The CDR3 DNA reads as TGTGCCAGCAGCTTAGGACCGTCTCGACCCCTCCACTTT. Translation gives CASSLGPSRPLHF. The variable domain in full, with the rest retrieved from reference TRBV7-2 and TRBJ1-6, is GAGVSQSPSNKVTEKGKDVELRCDPISGHTALYWYRQSLGQGLEFLIYFQGNSAPDKSGLPSDRFSAERTGGSVSTLTIQRTQQEDSAVYLCASSLGPSRPLHFGNGTRLTVT.

This clonotype was recorded a few times. The genes are TRBV7-6 and TRBJ2-2; 11 nucleotides match TRBD2. Germline assignment: CDR1 SGHVS and CDR2 FNYEAQ. The CDR3 contains 17 residues. The trim removed 5 bases at V and 8 bases at J, leaving 13 bases unmatched. Here the CDR3 reads CASSPGTSGLRGGELFF. The CDR3 coding sequence is TGTGCCAGCAGCCCTGGGACTAGCGGACTTCGGGGAGGGGAGCTGTTTTTT.

The chain employs TRBV6-2 or TRBV6-3 and TRBJ1-1, with 12 bases lining up with TRBD1. Germline V gene data show CDR1 as MNHEY and CDR2 as SVGEGT. The V segment lost 5 bases and the J segment 7 bases; nucleotides outside the gene matches: 8. The CDR3 sequence is 15 residues long. The CDR3 region is CASSSFGTGGGEAFF. The CDR3 DNA follows: TGTGCCAGCAGTAGCTTCGGGACAGGGGGCGGTGAAGCTTTCTTT.

V gene TRBV19 combines with J gene TRBJ2-2; the D is unclear. From germline, CDR1 is LNHDA and CDR2 SQIVND (reference sequence). This CDR3 has 14 residues. V lost 1 base and J 8 bases, leaving 11 bases between the germline ends. CDR3 residues: CASSIVSFQGELFF. The DNA for the CDR3 is TGTGCCAGTAGTATAGTTTCGTTTCAAGGGGAGCTGTTTTTT. Filled out from reference TRBV19 and TRBJ2-2, the complete variable domain reads DGGITQSPKYLFRKEGQNVTLSCEQNLNHDAMYWYRQDPGQGLRLIYYSQIVNDFQKGDIAEGYSVSREKKESFPLTVTSAQKNPTAFYLCASSIVSFQGELFFGEGSRLTVL.

The V gene is TRBV7-2, the J gene TRBJ1-2; D ambiguous. The CDR3 loop spans 13 amino acids. Trimming stripped 4 bases from V and 2 bases from J, with 8 bases between. The V gene's germline CDR1 is SGHTA and CDR2 FQGNSA. In DNA, the CDR3 is TGTGCCAGCAGCTCGGATTTAAACTATGGCTACACCTTC. It codes for CASSSDLNYGYTF. The full variable domain, its missing parts supplied by reference TRBV7-2 and TRBJ1-2, is GAGVSQSPSNKVTEKGKDVELRCDPISGHTALYWYRQSLGQGLEFLIYFQGNSAPDKSGLPSDRFSAERTGGSVSTLTIQRTQQEDSAVYLCASSSDLNYGYTFGSGTRLTVV.

The rearrangement joins TRBV27 to TRBJ2-5; D call uncertain. Trimming removed 5 bases from V and 0 bases from J, with 7 bases in between. The CDR3 length is 13 residues. Germline CDR1 reads MNHEY; CDR2 reads SMNVEV (reference sequence). This CDR3 reads CASSPSYQETQYF. As DNA, the CDR3 is TGTGCCAGCAGTCCCTCGTACCAAGAGACCCAGTACTTC.

This rearrangement joins TRBV11-2 to TRBJ1-1; the match to TRBD1 covers 9 bases. Germline V CDR1 and CDR2: SGHAT, FQNNGV. Germline trimming cut 5 bases from V and 8 bases from J; bases unmatched to any gene: 6. The CDR3 totals 13 residues. This CDR3 reads CASSQQGAREAFF. As DNA, the CDR3 is TGTGCCAGCAGCCAACAGGGGGCTCGGGAAGCTTTCTTT.

This clonotype was picked up many times. This chain uses TRBV6-1 with TRBJ2-4; 11 bases are shared with TRBD2. V trimming: 6 bases; J trimming: 6 bases; junction bases outside the gene matches: 19. Per the germline V gene, CDR1 is MNHNS and CDR2 is SASEGT. This CDR3 comprises 19 residues. CDR3 in DNA: TGTGCCAGCAGAAGAACCCTAACTAGCGGGAGCTATGGGGGAAACATTCAGTACTTC. Translating gives CASRRTLTSGSYGGNIQYF.

This clonotype was counted only a few times. The chain couples TRBV6-8 to TRBJ1-6, with D possibly matching TRBD1 (6 bases). The CDR3 is made up of 15 amino acids. With 0 bases removed from V and 10 bases from J, the gap between germline ends came to 13 bases. Per germline, CDR1 MNHGY and CDR2 SAAAGT. CDR3 bases: TGTGCCAGCAGTTACTCGGGGGCGAGTGGCTCACCCCTCCACTTT. This gives the protein CASSYSGASGSPLHF.

V and J are TRBV9 and TRBJ2-1, with 9 nucleotides matching TRBD2. The CDR3 runs to 14 residues. Trimming removed 6 bases from V and 8 bases from J; junction bases left unmatched: 9. Germline CDR1 and CDR2: SGDLS and YYNGEE. CDR3 residues: CASNLAGWIDEQFF. CDR3 in DNA: TGTGCCAGCAACCTAGCGGGATGGATCGATGAGCAGTTCTTC.

A remark on this clonotype: The junction departs from germline at one end; a sequencing error may be responsible. The chain combines TRBV7-9 with TRBJ2-5, with 8 bases identical to TRBD1. CDR3 length: 15 residues. The V gene's germline CDR1 is SEHNR and CDR2 FQNEAQ (reference sequence). The CDR3 spells CASSLLGTGGETQYF. The CDR3 bases are TGTGCTAGCAGCTTACTTGGCACAGGGGGAGAGACCCAGTACTTC.

This chain connects TRBV6-1 to TRBJ2-2; 9 positions match TRBD1. This CDR3 comprises 18 residues. CDR1 MNHNS and CDR2 SASEGT come from the germline V gene. V gave up 6 bases and J gave up 5 bases; unmatched junction bases: 16. The CDR3 is CASSPLVGQGTYTGELFF. In DNA, the CDR3 is TGTGCCAGCAGCCCACTTGTAGGACAGGGGACGTATACCGGGGAGCTGTTTTTT.

This chain links TRBV27 with TRBJ2-5; D not resolved. V shed 1 base and J shed 7 bases, with 10 bases lying between them. The CDR3 totals 13 residues. Germline V lookup: CDR1 MNHEY, CDR2 SMNVEV (reference sequence). The CDR3 nucleotides are TGTGCCAGCAGTTTATTGGGGAAGGGGACCCAGTACTTC. It is translated as CASSLLGKGTQYF.

This clonotype was detected a few times. The chain uses TRBV7-2 and TRBJ2-3, with 9 bases identical to TRBD1. CDR1 and CDR2 from the germline V gene are SGHTA and FQGNSA. The trim removed 5 bases at V and 4 bases at J, leaving 10 bases unmatched. This CDR3 comprises 16 residues. This CDR3 is CASSESPGQGADTQYF. CDR3 nucleotide sequence: TGTGCCAGCAGCGAGAGTCCGGGACAGGGTGCAGATACGCAGTATTTT.

This clonotype was recorded a few times. The CDR3 protein is CASRPTSLNTEAFF. The CDR3 coding sequence is TGCGCCAGCAGACCTACGAGTTTGAACACTGAAGCTTTCTTT. The genes are TRBV5-1 and TRBJ1-1, with D hard to call. V shed 5 bases and J shed 0 bases, with 11 bases lying between them. Germline V gives CDR1 SGHRS, CDR2 YFSETQ. The length of the CDR3 is 14 residues.

This sequence joins TRBV4-2 and TRBJ2-7, with 14 bases that match TRBD2. This CDR3 is built from 16 residues. The ends lost 5 bases at V and 5 bases at J; junction bases unmatched: 8. Per germline, CDR1 LGHNA and CDR2 YNFKEQ. Here the CDR3 DNA reads TGTGCCAGCAGCAGCGGACTAGCGGGAGGCGTGGACGAGCAGTACTTC. Its protein is CASSSGLAGGVDEQYF.

The gene calls are TRBV2 and TRBJ2-5; D is ambiguous. CDR1 SNHLY and CDR2 FYNNEI come from the germline V gene. V was clipped by 4 bases and J by 2 bases, with 8 bases between them. The CDR3 length is 13 residues. As DNA, the CDR3 is TGTGCCAGCAGTGTATATGAGCAAGAGACCCAGTACTTC. Translation gives CASSVYEQETQYF.

This clonotype has a handful of counts. The rearrangement links TRBV4-1 to TRBJ2-7; no clear D gene. Between the trimmed V and J ends, which lost 1 base and 0 bases, there was a span of 10 bases. Germline lookup yields CDR1 MGHRA and CDR2 YSYEKL. This CDR3 is built from 15 residues. The CDR3 spells CASSQGSTPSYEQYF. The CDR3 nucleotides read TGCGCCAGCAGCCAAGGCTCCACTCCCTCCTACGAGCAGTACTTC.